These 21 T cell receptor beta chains came from one sample sequenced in a study of T cells in Graves' hyperthyroidism and ophthalmopathy. Researchers took RNA transcripts and amplified the TCR beta CDR3 regions from them. First-round RT-PCR with HTBI primers amplified the TCR CDR3 region. MiXCR, run by TCRdb on the multiplex PCR reads, gives a single entry per CDR3 protein. The table lists roughly 700,000 distinct CDR3 sequences, roughly 17% of them singletons. Source material: blood. All receptors derive from a man between 50 and 59 years old with Graves' hyperthyroidism.

The chain carries TRBV30 and TRBJ2-2, with a tentative D call TRBD2 (5 bases). This CDR3 comprises 14 residues. The V end was cut by 5 bases, the J end by 2 bases, with 12 bases between. In germline, CDR1 is GTSNPN, CDR2 SVGIG (reference sequence). Here the CDR3 reads CAWARDFNTGELFF. CDR3 sequence (DNA): TGTGCCTGGGCTCGGGATTTTAACACCGGGGAGCTGTTTTTT.

This clonotype was observed at least ten times. This chain joins TRBV12-3 or TRBV12-4 and TRBJ2-5, with a tentative D call TRBD2 (5 bases). With 7 bases removed from V and 5 bases from J, the gap between germline ends came to 14 bases. This CDR3 has 13 amino acids. As DNA, the CDR3 is TGTGCCAGCACTTCACACACGGGGGAGACCCAGTACTTC. This sequence encodes CASTSHTGETQYF.

This chain links TRBV12-3 or TRBV12-4 with TRBJ2-1; tentative D call: TRBD1 (5 bases). CDR3 length: 15 amino acids. Trimming took 1 base from V and 7 from J, leaving 14 bases between them. CDR3 protein: CASSLVSRVSNEQFF. The CDR3 DNA sequence: TGTGCCAGCAGTTTAGTGAGCAGGGTGTCTAATGAGCAGTTCTTC.

In this sample, this clonotype turned up many times. The chain combines TRBV2 with TRBJ2-5, with a possible D match to TRBD2 (6 bases). Germline CDR1 SNHLY, CDR2 FYNNEI. V lost 5 bases, J lost 1 base, and 8 bases lay in between. This CDR3 has 13 amino acids. The CDR3 loop reads CASSRETQETQYF. The CDR3 region has the DNA TGTGCCAGCAGTCGGGAGACCCAAGAGACCCAGTACTTC. Combining the CDR3 with reference TRBV2 and TRBJ2-5 gives the whole variable domain EPEVTQTPSHQVTQMGQEVILRCVPISNHLYFYWYRQILGQKVEFLVSFYNNEISEKSEIFDDQFSVERPDGSNFTLKIRSTKLEDSAMYFCASSRETQETQYFGPGTRLLVL.

This clonotype showed up just a few times. The gene calls are TRBV7-3 and TRBJ2-7; 7 bases are shared with TRBD1. The CDR3 has 14 amino acids. Trimming at V came to 5 bases and at J to 3 bases, leaving 7 bases not matched to a gene. CDR1 and CDR2 from the germline V gene are SGHTA and FQGTGA. The CDR3 protein is CASSLNRGSYEQYF. Here the CDR3 DNA reads TGTGCCAGCAGCCTAAACAGGGGCAGCTACGAGCAGTACTTC.

There are a few counts of this clonotype. The chain joins TRBV3-1 to TRBJ1-5, with D tentatively TRBD1 (5 bases). The V and J ends lost 4 bases and 5 bases respectively, with 15 bases between them. The CDR3 is 15 amino acids. Germline V CDR1 and CDR2: LGHDT, YNNKEL (reference sequence). The DNA for the CDR3 is TGTGCCAGCAGCCCTCGGGGGGACCTGTATCAGCCCCAGCATTTT. Translated, it gives CASSPRGDLYQPQHF.

The chain combines TRBV5-1 with TRBJ2-7, with D tentatively TRBD1 (5 bases). This CDR3 comprises 15 residues. Germline CDR1 is SGHRS and CDR2 is YFSETQ. V was cut by 1 base and J by 4 bases, with 15 bases left in between. The CDR3 DNA reads TGCGCCAGCAGCTTGTTGTACGACAGAGAGTACGAGCAGTACTTC. Translation gives CASSLLYDREYEQYF. Filled out from reference TRBV5-1 and TRBJ2-7, the complete variable domain reads KAGVTQTPRYLIKTRGQQVTLSCSPISGHRSVSWYQQTPGQGLQFLFEYFSETQRNKGNFPGRFSGRQFSNSRSEMNVSTLELGDSALYLCASSLLYDREYEQYFGPGTRLTVT.

V usage is TRBV30 and J usage is TRBJ2-1; 10 bases are shared with TRBD2. Germline V lookup: CDR1 GTSNPN, CDR2 SVGIG (reference sequence). The CDR3 is 13 residues long. Unmatched junction bases numbered 7, after V lost 5 bases and J lost 9 bases. CDR3 residues: CAWAGTSASEQFF. For the CDR3, the DNA is TGTGCCTGGGCCGGGACTAGCGCATCTGAGCAGTTCTTC.

This clonotype appeared many times. The DNA of the CDR3 is TGTGCCAGCAGCCAGGGAGGAGCAAAAGAGACCCAGTACTTC. Translation: CASSQGGAKETQYF. This chain links TRBV28 with TRBJ2-5; perhaps TRBD2 as D (6 bases). Deletions cut 6 bases from V and 3 bases from J, with 14 bases between. The CDR3 spans 14 residues. The germline CDR1 and CDR2 sequences are MDHEN and SYDVKM.

There are many counts of this clonotype. The J gene is TRBJ1-4, the V gene TRBV2; D may be TRBD1 (5 bases). This CDR3 contains 14 residues. Germline lookup yields CDR1 SNHLY and CDR2 FYNNEI. Trimming left V 1 base short and J 6 bases short, with 9 bases between. CDR3: CASSEGGTDEKLFF. The CDR3 DNA reads TGTGCCAGCAGTGAAGGGGGGACCGATGAAAAACTGTTTTTT.

This clonotype was seen a few times. V usage is TRBV6-1 and J usage is TRBJ2-7; possibly TRBD2 for D (6 bases). This CDR3 comprises 12 residues. Germline V lookup: CDR1 MNHNS, CDR2 SASEGT. V was trimmed by 6 bases and J by 6 bases, leaving 12 bases between them. As DNA, the CDR3 is TGTGCCAGCAGCACCGGGGGAGGCGAGCAGTACTTC. Protein product: CASSTGGGEQYF.

This clonotype has a single count. A much larger clone is a single base away; this may be a read error. The chain links TRBV7-9 to TRBJ1-4, with TRBD1 identical over 7 bases. The CDR3 consists of 14 residues. Germline V lookup: CDR1 SEHNR, CDR2 FQNEAQ (reference sequence). Here the CDR3 reads CASSYTGQNEKLSF. The DNA of the CDR3 is TGTGCCAGCAGCTACACGGGACAGAATGAAAAACTGTCTTTT.

This clonotype appeared many times. The chain has TRBV5-1 and TRBJ2-3; D gene unclear. The germline V gene encodes CDR1 SGHRS and CDR2 YFSETQ. The V and J ends lost 3 bases and 2 bases respectively, with 10 bases between them. This CDR3 region has 14 residues. The CDR3 DNA reads as TGCGCCAGCAGCTCTTATCAACCCACAGATACGCAGTATTTT. Translation gives CASSSYQPTDTQYF.

This clonotype turned up a few times. The V call is TRBV20-1, the J call TRBJ2-5; tentatively, D is TRBD1 or TRBD2 (5 bases each). Per germline, CDR1 DFQATT and CDR2 SNEGSKA (reference sequence). This CDR3 contains 15 residues. V lost 6 bases, J lost 2 bases, and 19 bases lay in between. The CDR3 DNA reads TGCAGTGCAACCGGGACCCGCCCTCCGCAAGAGACCCAGTACTTC. Translating it yields CSATGTRPPQETQYF.

V is TRBV12-3 or TRBV12-4 and J is TRBJ1-2; the D gene is possibly TRBD1 (5 bases). The CDR3 contains 20 residues. Deletions cut 1 base from V and 4 bases from J, with 28 bases between. CDR3 coding DNA: TGTGCCAGCAGTTTAGATACTTTTTTTAGGGGCCCACAGGAAGGCTATGGCTACACCTTC. As protein: CASSLDTFFRGPQEGYGYTF.

The chain employs TRBV30 and TRBJ2-1, with 11 bases aligning to TRBD2. The V and J ends lost 3 bases and 8 bases, in that order; junction bases with no gene match: 9. The CDR3 is 15 residues long. Germline CDR1 and CDR2: GTSNPN and SVGIG (reference sequence). This CDR3 reads CAWRATSGRFDEQFF. As DNA, the CDR3 is TGTGCCTGGAGGGCTACTAGCGGGAGATTCGATGAGCAGTTCTTC.

This clonotype has at least ten counts. V gene TRBV12-3 or TRBV12-4 combines with J gene TRBJ1-1; 12 bases match TRBD1. CDR3 length: 14 residues. J gave up 3 bases and V 5 bases, and 1 base lay outside the gene matches. The DNA for the CDR3 is TGTGCCAGCAGTGGGACAGGGGGCTACACTGAAGCTTTCTTT. Its protein is CASSGTGGYTEAFF.

This clonotype was observed many times. V usage is TRBV20-1 and J usage is TRBJ2-1, with TRBD2 identical over 10 bases. Germline trimming cut 1 base from V and 8 bases from J; bases unmatched to any gene: 5. CDR3 size: 14 residues. CDR1 is DFQATT and CDR2 is SNEGSKA in the germline V gene (reference sequence). Here the CDR3 reads CSARVGTSDHEQFF. The DNA for the CDR3 is TGCAGTGCTAGAGTTGGGACTAGCGACCATGAGCAGTTCTTC.

The rearrangement uses TRBV7-2 and TRBJ1-2, with D hard to call. Germline V CDR1 and CDR2: SGHTA, FQGNSA. V shed 2 bases and J shed 4 bases, with 11 bases lying between them. The CDR3 runs to 14 residues. The CDR3 loop is CASSLSSVGYGYTF. The CDR3 nucleotides read TGTGCCAGCAGCTTAAGCTCAGTCGGCTATGGCTACACCTTC. Together with reference TRBV7-2 and TRBJ1-2, the CDR3 gives the full variable domain: GAGVSQSPSNKVTEKGKDVELRCDPISGHTALYWYRQSLGQGLEFLIYFQGNSAPDKSGLPSDRFSAERTGGSVSTLTIQRTQQEDSAVYLCASSLSSVGYGYTFGSGTRLTVV.

The chain couples TRBV20-1 to TRBJ2-2, with 7 bases aligning to TRBD2. Germline-derived CDR1 and CDR2 are DFQATT and SNEGSKA (reference sequence). CDR3 size: 16 residues. V shed 6 bases and J 2 bases; nucleotides not matched to a gene: 12. The CDR3 spells CSAPLAGRFNTGELFF. The CDR3 region has the DNA TGCAGTGCCCCTTTAGCGGGCCGGTTTAACACCGGGGAGCTGTTTTTT.

On this clonotype: Given a much more abundant clone one base away, this may be a read error. The V gene is TRBV9, the J gene TRBJ2-3; the match to TRBD2 covers 8 bases. V gave up 1 base and J gave up 1 base; unmatched junction bases: 5. CDR1 is SGDLS and CDR2 is YYNGEE in the germline V gene. CDR3 length equals 16 residues. The CDR3 DNA reads TGTGCCAGCAGCGTATTCACTAGCGGACGCACAGATACGCAGTATTTT. Encoded protein: CASSVFTSGRTDTQYF.